The T cell receptor beta chain under discussion was sequenced for a study of cytomegalovirus exposure and HLA in healthy donors. The PCR employed 60 Vbeta primers together with 13 Jbeta primers. Assay: immunoSEQ multiplex PCR; the TCRdb copy retains only in-frame clones and omits some. The table shows about 130,000 clones, with 70% to 85% occurring only once. Trimming cost V 1 base and J 8 bases, with 9 bases left between them. Germline V CDR1 and CDR2: SEHNR, FQNEAQ (reference sequence). The CDR3 is 13 residues long. The chain employs TRBV7-9 and TRBJ2-1; D ambiguous. The TCR was taken from a boy aged 5 to 17 in good health and CMV-seronegative. Sequences were obtained from PBMCs. The CDR3 DNA sequence: TGTGCCAGCAGCTTAGGAGGAGACGATGAGCAGTTCTTC. Protein sequence: CASSLGGDDEQFF.